Listed below are T cell receptor beta chains from one sample, sequenced in a study of glioma-infiltrating T cells after dendritic cell vaccination. Data came from immunoSEQ multiplex PCR; TCRdb stores just in-frame clones and leaves some out. The table records approximately 100,000 clones, about four fifths of them present only once. Sample: blood, taken before dendritic cell vaccination. The origin of the receptors is a human donor with glioblastoma. The CDR3 runs from the conserved cysteine through the conserved F or W. The D gene is left open where the match is weak.

CASSFQGQDTEAFF,TGTGCCAGCAGCTTCCAGGGACAGGACACTGAAGCTTTCTTT,TRBD1,TRBV5-8,TRBJ1-1
CASSPTNVAREQYF,TGTGCCAGCAGCCCCACCAATGTGGCCCGCGAGCAGTACTTC,-,TRBV4-2,TRBJ2-7
CASSSGTSGTGELFF,TGTGCCAGCAGCTCCGGGACTAGCGGGACCGGGGAGCTGTTTTTT,TRBD2,TRBV7-3,TRBJ2-2
CASSSRTGGTETQYF,TGTGCCAGCAGCTCCCGGACAGGGGGCACGGAGACCCAGTACTTC,TRBD1,TRBV9,TRBJ2-5
CASSQDTNRPTSYEQYF,TGCGCCAGCAGCCAAGACACTAACAGGCCTACCTCCTACGAGCAGTACTTC,-,TRBV4-1,TRBJ2-7
CASSIVKGASDTQYF,TGTGCCAGTAGTATAGTTAAGGGGGCCTCAGATACGCAGTATTTT,TRBD1,TRBV19,TRBJ2-3
CASSSYRDRAHYEQYF,TGTGCCAGCAGCTCATACCGGGACAGGGCGCACTACGAGCAGTACTTC,TRBD1,TRBV7-8,TRBJ2-7
CASSSGLMNGELFF,TGTGCCAGCAGTTCGGGTCTAATGAACGGGGAGCTGTTTTTT,-,TRBV6-1,TRBJ2-2
CASSGKGAVSYEQYF,TGTGCCAGCAGCGGAAAGGGGGCAGTCTCCTACGAGCAGTACTTC,TRBD1,TRBV11-2,TRBJ2-7
CASSSTGTGFEKLFF,TGTGCCAGCAGCTCTACCGGGACAGGGTTTGAAAAACTGTTTTTT,TRBD1,TRBV6-6,TRBJ1-4
CASRDRGPNEKLFF,TGTGCCAGCAGGGACAGGGGCCCTAATGAAAAACTGTTTTTT,TRBD1,TRBV2,TRBJ1-4
CASSPTGKAHEQYF,TGTGCCAGCAGTCCCACAGGGAAGGCCCACGAGCAGTACTTC,-,TRBV6-8,TRBJ2-7
CASSLALAGGSYSYTDTQYF,TGCGCCAGCAGCTTGGCCCTAGCGGGGGGCTCATATTCTTACACAGATACGCAGTATTTT,TRBD2,TRBV5-1,TRBJ2-3
CASSESVSSYNSPLHF,TGTGCCAGCAGTGAATCGGTGAGCTCCTATAATTCACCCCTCCACTTT,-,TRBV6-1,TRBJ1-6
CASSLAAEWVTGTEAFF,TGTGCCAGCAGCTTAGCCGCGGAATGGGTAACGGGCACTGAAGCTTTCTTT,-,TRBV7-9,TRBJ1-1
CASSLTPQVTTNTEAFF,TGTGCCAGCAGCCTAACCCCACAGGTTACTACAAACACTGAAGCTTTCTTT,-,TRBV27,TRBJ1-1
CAISVINEDYGYTF,TGTGCCATCAGTGTTATTAACGAGGACTATGGCTACACCTTC,-,TRBV10-3,TRBJ1-2